Following are 12 T cell receptor beta chains from one sample sequenced in a study of T cells after yellow fever vaccination. TCRdb independently ran MiXCR on the 5' RACE reads; one entry per CDR3 protein. The repertoire holds hundreds of thousands of distinct CDR3 sequences, around 16% seen once, with approximately 15% in the top ten. The sequencing used PBMCs, collected about 5 days after the first yellow fever vaccination. Receptors originate from a man between 18 and 35 years old who received the YFV17D yellow fever vaccine.

There are a few counts of this clonotype. The V call is TRBV3-1, the J call TRBJ2-3, with D uncertain. V was shortened by 8 bases and J by 2 bases, with 11 bases between the two germline ends. Per germline, CDR1 LGHDT and CDR2 YNNKEL (reference sequence). CDR3 length: 13 amino acids. CDR3: CASRPGYTDTQYF. CDR3 nucleotide sequence: TGTGCCAGCCGTCCGGGCTACACAGATACGCAGTATTTT.

The chain is built from TRBV29-1 and TRBJ2-1; no clear D gene. Germline V gene sequence: CDR1 SQVTM, CDR2 ANQGSEA. V shed 8 bases and J shed 5 bases, with 10 bases lying between them. The CDR3 extends over 11 amino acids. CDR3 nucleotides: TGCAGCACGATGCAGAACAATGAGCAGTTCTTC. It encodes CSTMQNNEQFF.

The chain combines TRBV12-3 or TRBV12-4 with TRBJ2-2, with D hard to call. The V end lost 3 bases, the J end lost 4 bases, and 6 bases lay between the germline ends. The CDR3 has 13 residues. The CDR3 nucleotides read TGTGCCAGCAGTTTCGCTACCACCGGGGAGCTGTTTTTT. It encodes CASSFATTGELFF.

This clonotype occurred a few times. The chain is built from TRBV14 and TRBJ1-2; D gene ambiguous. The V gene lost 1 base and the J gene lost 6 bases, with 9 bases spanning the gap. The germline gives CDR1 SGHDN, CDR2 FVKESK. This CDR3 spans 13 amino acids. For the CDR3, the DNA is TGTGCCAGCAGCCAAGCCTACGGGGATGGCTACACCTTC. Translated, it gives CASSQAYGDGYTF. Variable domain in full (rest from reference TRBV14 and TRBJ1-2): EAGVTQFPSHSVIEKGQTVTLRCDPISGHDNLYWYRRVMGKEIKFLLHFVKESKQDESGMPNNRFLAERTGGTYSTLKVQPAELEDSGVYFCASSQAYGDGYTFGSGTRLTVV.

This clonotype was counted only a few times. The chain combines TRBV4-1 with TRBJ2-7, with D hard to call. Germline V gene sequence: CDR1 MGHRA, CDR2 YSYEKL. This CDR3 is 14 amino acids long. V lost 2 bases, J lost 7 bases, and 15 bases lay in between. CDR3 nucleotides: TGCGCCAGCAGCCAATTGGAAGGAGCTGGAGAGCAGTACGTC. Translation gives CASSQLEGAGEQYV.

Comments on this clonotype: A read error may explain this, as a much larger clone is one base away. The CDR3, as DNA: TGTGCCAGCAGTTTCGGACAGGGAGGCGAGACCCAGAACTTC. This encodes CASSFGQGGETQNF. The chain is built from TRBV12-3 or TRBV12-4 and TRBJ2-5, with TRBD1 matching over 8 bases. The CDR3 has 14 residues.

This clonotype was seen a few times. As DNA, the CDR3 is TGCAGTGCTCCTACCTGGGGGCTAGCGGGGGCGGAGAGGACCTACGAGCAGTACGTC. Translated: CSAPTWGLAGAERTYEQYV. The gene calls are TRBV20-1 and TRBJ2-7; 10 nucleotides line up with TRBD2. Losses at the gene ends were 5 bases for V and 2 bases for J; bases not matched to a gene: 21. CDR1 and CDR2 from the germline V gene are DFQATT and SNEGSKA (reference sequence). The CDR3 totals 19 residues.

This clonotype came up many times. CDR3 residues: CASSSTAGSGSYNEQFF. CDR3 DNA: TGCGCCAGCAGCTCCACGGCAGGCAGCGGCTCCTACAATGAGCAGTTCTTC. The chain carries TRBV5-1 and TRBJ2-1; TRBD2 is a possible D gene (5 bases). Per the germline V gene, CDR1 is SGHRS and CDR2 is YFSETQ. V gave up 3 bases and J gave up 0 bases, with 16 bases separating them. There are 17 residues in the CDR3.

V usage is TRBV12-3 or TRBV12-4 and J usage is TRBJ2-2, with 9 bases matching TRBD1. The CDR3 is made up of 16 amino acids. The V and J ends lost 5 bases and 5 bases, in that order; junction bases with no gene match: 9. The CDR3: CASSVSGTGWTGELFF. The CDR3 bases are TGTGCCAGCAGTGTCTCCGGGACAGGGTGGACCGGGGAGCTGTTTTTT.

The chain carries TRBV19 and TRBJ1-6, with a tentative D call TRBD1 (5 bases). The V gene's germline CDR1 is LNHDA and CDR2 SQIVND (reference sequence). V was shortened by 5 bases and J by 5 bases, with 13 bases between the two germline ends. This CDR3 comprises 15 residues. The CDR3 DNA is TGTGCCAGTAGTCATGGGACCCTCAATAATTCACCCCTCCACTTT. It yields the protein CASSHGTLNNSPLHF. Supplemented by reference TRBV19 and TRBJ1-6, the full variable domain reads DGGITQSPKYLFRKEGQNVTLSCEQNLNHDAMYWYRQDPGQGLRLIYYSQIVNDFQKGDIAEGYSVSREKKESFPLTVTSAQKNPTAFYLCASSHGTLNNSPLHFGNGTRLTVT.

The chain employs TRBV12-5 and TRBJ2-1, with D possibly TRBD1 on 5 matching bases. CDR3 length: 14 residues. CDR1 and CDR2 from the germline V gene are LGHNT and FRNRAP. Trimming shortened V by 7 bases and J by 3 bases, and 13 bases separated the two germline ends. In DNA form, the CDR3 reads TGTGCTAGTGACCCCGGGCAGGGCTACAATGAGCAGTTCTTC. Translated, it gives CASDPGQGYNEQFF.

This clonotype was counted a few times. This chain joins TRBV6-5 and TRBJ1-2; D is uncertain. V was pared by 0 bases and J by 3 bases, with 8 bases between. Looked up from germline, CDR1 is MNHEY and CDR2 is SVGAGI. The CDR3 has 14 amino acids. The chain's CDR3 is CASSYSIVDYGYTF. The CDR3 nucleotides are TGTGCCAGCAGTTACTCGATTGTCGACTATGGCTACACCTTC.